This T cell receptor (beta chain) derives from a study of T cells in Graves' hyperthyroidism and ophthalmopathy (dated by TCRdb to the late 2010s). For context, the study as a whole: Peripheral blood samples were taken at the time of initial diagnosis, prior to any treatment. The paper reports TCR Vbeta CDR3 sequencing of more than 120 peripheral blood samples: fewer than 50 ophthalmopathy, over 70 hyperthyroidism and 17 progressor patients. TCR V-J signatures able to tell the groups apart were searched for in a discovery cohort of some 100 patients, of whom 40 to 45 had Graves' ophthalmopathy and more than 55 had stable Graves' hyperthyroidism. The roughly 90 discovery patients were divided at random into training and test sets in a 7:3 ratio. In about 6 Graves' hyperthyroidism patients, the study also compared T-cell repertoires from thyroid tissue with T-cell repertoires from blood. Once sampling was done, hyperthyroidism patients were given methimazole at a starting dose of 30 mg daily, whereas ophthalmopathy patients were given high-dose intravenous methylprednisolone. An independent validation cohort of under 20 hyperthyroidism patients and approximately 15 patients who later progressed to ophthalmopathy tested prospective prediction of ophthalmopathy.

This clonotype was counted a few times. No antigen is known for it. Base qualities were left out, and no much larger clone turns up one base away. The TCR beta CDR3 regions were amplified from the RNA transcripts. For the first round of RT-PCR on the TCR CDR3, the HTBI primer set was used together with the Qiagen OneStep RT-PCR kit. Libraries were constructed in a second round of multiplex PCR, after which size selection and purification were performed. The libraries were sequenced on an Illumina HiSeq2000 using paired-end 100 bp reads. Per the original workflow: SOAPnuke was used to process the raw data, throwing out any read that contained adapters or uncalled bases, had a mean Phred below 15, or lacked an exact constant-primer or identifier match. COPE v1.2.5 was used to merge the high-quality paired reads, and each unique nucleotide sequence was defined as a clonotype. Clonotypes were aligned to IMGT TRBV, TRBD and TRBJ reference segments using MiTCR v1.1. The analysis included only V-J combinations with a frequency above 0.0001, which together covered more than 98% of the repertoires. A TCS score was defined as the ratio between F50 (clonal expansion) and ExV (chaos), using BLOSUM62-based TCRdist between CDR3 peptides within each V-J. Welch's t-statistics and random forest reduced 514 V-J features to 13, which were used in a naive Bayes classifier (R e1071). TCRdb took the public reads, trimmed them with fastp at Q25, ran MiXCR for clone calling and kept in-frame beta chains. Identical CDR3 protein sequences are pooled into one entry, listed with their most common genes and DNA. The V and J calls reflect TCRdb's pipeline rather than the authors' work. This sample has 500,000 or so distinct CDR3 sequences in its table, and roughly 15% of those were observed once. The top ten hold roughly 18% of the sample.

Summary of the overall study and its limitations: In validation, the model predicted progression to ophthalmopathy with approximately 69% sensitivity and about 73% specificity, a median of about 6.7 months before onset. Most expanded thyroid clonotypes (frequency above 0.001) were also detected in blood, a finding suggesting that blood repertoires may reflect thyroid immune responses. A model built on a 13 V-J signature distinguished ophthalmopathy from stable hyperthyroidism, reaching roughly 88% sensitivity and about 81% specificity in cross-validation and 80%/75% in testing. No statistical method was used to set the sample size in advance, and investigators knew the group allocation.

Ophthalmopathy patients had moderately to severely active disease, Clinical Activity Score of at least 3, NOSPECS grade of at least 4, and duration under 3 months. Exclusion was applied to patients with uncontrolled infections, other autoimmune diseases, pregnancy or lactation. Clinical symptoms, serum thyroxine and TRAb, thyroid ultrasound, and orbital computed tomography formed the basis for the diagnoses. PBMCs were isolated from about 10 ml of fresh peripheral blood by Ficoll-Paque density gradient centrifugation. Trizol reagent was used to extract total RNA, and RNA quality was then checked on an Agilent 2100 Bioanalyzer. Trimming accounts for 5 bases at V and 1 base at J, while the number of junction bases matched to no gene is 12. The CDR3 holds 20 amino acids from the cysteine to the phenylalanine. The retained sequence is limited to the CDR3, 60 bases, with the frame set at the first base.

The source material was blood. The sequence came from a woman aged 18-30 years with Graves' ophthalmopathy. The chain uses TRBV12-3 or TRBV12-4 and TRBJ2-2; TRBD2 lines up with 14 middle nucleotides. This receptor carries the CDR3 CASSPTLGTSGRGNTGELFF. The nucleotide sequence reads TGTGCCAGCAGTCCTACCCTCGGGACTAGCGGGAGAGGGAACACCGGGGAGCTGTTTTTT.